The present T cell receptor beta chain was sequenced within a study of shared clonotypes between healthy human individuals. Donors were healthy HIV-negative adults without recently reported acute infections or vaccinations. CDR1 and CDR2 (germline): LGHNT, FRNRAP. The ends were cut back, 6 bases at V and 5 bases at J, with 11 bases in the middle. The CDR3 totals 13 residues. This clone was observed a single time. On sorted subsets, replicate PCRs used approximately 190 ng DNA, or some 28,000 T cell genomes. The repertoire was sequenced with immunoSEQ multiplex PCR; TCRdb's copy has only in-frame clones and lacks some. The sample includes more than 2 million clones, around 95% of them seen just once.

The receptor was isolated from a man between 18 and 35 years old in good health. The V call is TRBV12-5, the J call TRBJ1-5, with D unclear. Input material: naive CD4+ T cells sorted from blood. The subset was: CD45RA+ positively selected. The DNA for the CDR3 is TGTGCTAGTGGCCCGGACTGGGATCAGCCCCAGCATTTT. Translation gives CASGPDWDQPQHF. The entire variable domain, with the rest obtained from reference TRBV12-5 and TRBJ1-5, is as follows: DARVTQTPRHKVTEMGQEVTMRCQPILGHNTVFWYRQTMMQGLELLAYFRNRAPLDDSGMPKDRFSAEMPDATLATLKIQPSEPRDSAVYFCASGPDWDQPQHFGDGTRLSIL.